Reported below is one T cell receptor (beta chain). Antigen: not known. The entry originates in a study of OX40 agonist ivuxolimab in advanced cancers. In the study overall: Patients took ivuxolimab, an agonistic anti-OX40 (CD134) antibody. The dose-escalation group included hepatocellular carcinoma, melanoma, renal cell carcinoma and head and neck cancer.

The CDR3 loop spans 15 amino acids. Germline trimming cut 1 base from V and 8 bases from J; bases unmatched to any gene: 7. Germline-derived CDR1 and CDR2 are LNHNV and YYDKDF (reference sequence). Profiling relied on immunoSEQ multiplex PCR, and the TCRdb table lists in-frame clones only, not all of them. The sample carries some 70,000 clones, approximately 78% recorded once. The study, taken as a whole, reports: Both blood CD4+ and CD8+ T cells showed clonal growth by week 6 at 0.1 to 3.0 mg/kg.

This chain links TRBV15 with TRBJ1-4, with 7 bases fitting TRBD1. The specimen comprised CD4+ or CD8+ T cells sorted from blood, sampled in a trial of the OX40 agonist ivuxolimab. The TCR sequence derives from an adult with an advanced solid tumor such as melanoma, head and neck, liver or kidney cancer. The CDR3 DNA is TGTGCCACCAGCAGAGCTAACAGGGGTCTGGAAAAACTGTTTTTT. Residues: CATSRANRGLEKLFF.